Described below is a single T cell receptor beta chain sequence and its context. The antigen remains undetermined. Treatment specified: 10-day PBMC culture with coronavirus spike peptide pools or control peptides (ViraFEST assay). Positive PCR dates covered March to December 2020, before US Alpha, Beta and Delta variants. With the Oncomine TCR Beta short-read assay, DNA from cultured CD4+ T cells was sequenced. TCRdb re-called the PCR reads with MiXCR, one entry per CDR3 protein. There are about 10,000 distinct CDR3 sequences in the sample; roughly a fifth occur only once, and around an eighth lies in the top ten. This sample stems from a study of vaccination and CD4 T cells after COVID-19. Overall study findings and caveats: Of the reactive clones in convalescent patients, a median about 90% showed up only post-vaccination.

The origin of this receptor is a human donor who had recovered from COVID-19. The material sequenced was CD4+ T cells from blood, cultured in vitro, taken after SARS-CoV-2 vaccination.

For the CDR3, the DNA is TGTGCCAGCAGCTTTCGACCTCCGAACACCGGGGAGCTGTTTTTT. Translation: CASSFRPPNTGELFF. The chain combines TRBV11-2 with TRBJ2-2; D gene unclear. CDR3 size: 15 residues. CDR1 is SGHAT, CDR2 FQNNGV, per germline. V lost 3 bases and J lost 0, with 8 bases in between.